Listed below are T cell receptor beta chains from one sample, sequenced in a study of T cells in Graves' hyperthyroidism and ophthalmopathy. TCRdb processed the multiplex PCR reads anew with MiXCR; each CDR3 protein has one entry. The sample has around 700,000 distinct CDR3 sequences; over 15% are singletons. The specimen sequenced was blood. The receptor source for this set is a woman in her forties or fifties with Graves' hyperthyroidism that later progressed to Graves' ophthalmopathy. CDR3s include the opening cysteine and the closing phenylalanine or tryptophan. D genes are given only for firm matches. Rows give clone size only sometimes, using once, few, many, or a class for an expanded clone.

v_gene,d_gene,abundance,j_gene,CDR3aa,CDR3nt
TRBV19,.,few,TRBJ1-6,CASSIRGSNSPLHF,TGTGCCAGTAGTATCCGAGGGTCTAATTCACCCCTCCACTTT
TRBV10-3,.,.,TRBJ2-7,CAISNMDYEQYF,TGTGCCATCAGTAACATGGACTACGAGCAGTACTTC
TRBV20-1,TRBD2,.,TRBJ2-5,CSARPVGGGYQETQYF,TGCAGTGCTAGACCCGTCGGCGGGGGGTACCAAGAGACCCAGTACTTC
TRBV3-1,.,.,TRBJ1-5,CASSQAVDQPQHF,TGTGCCAGCAGCCAAGCCGTTGATCAGCCCCAGCATTTT
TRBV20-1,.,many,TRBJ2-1,CSATPQVARIEQFF,TGCAGTGCTACCCCCCAGGTTGCCCGAATTGAGCAGTTCTTC
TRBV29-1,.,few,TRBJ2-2,CSALGANTGELFF,TGCAGCGCCTTAGGCGCGAACACCGGGGAGCTGTTTTTT
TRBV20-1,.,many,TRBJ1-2,CSARMGVWYGYTF,TGCAGTGCTAGAATGGGTGTATGGTATGGCTACACCTTC
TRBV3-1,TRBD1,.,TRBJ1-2,CASSHTTGGRGYGYTF,TGTGCCAGCAGCCATACTACAGGGGGTCGGGGCTATGGCTACACCTTC
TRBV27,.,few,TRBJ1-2,CASSNIGGGYTF,TGTGCCAGCAGTAATATAGGAGGCGGCTACACCTTC
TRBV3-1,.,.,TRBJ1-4,CASSHGWPGNEKLFF,TGTGCCAGCAGCCATGGTTGGCCTGGGAATGAAAAACTGTTTTTT
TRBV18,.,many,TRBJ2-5,CASSPAVRTETQYF,TGTGCCAGCTCACCCGCCGTGAGGACCGAGACCCAGTACTTC
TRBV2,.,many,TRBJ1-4,CASSVNGGTNEKLFF,TGTGCCAGCAGTGTGAATGGGGGAACTAATGAAAAACTGTTTTTT
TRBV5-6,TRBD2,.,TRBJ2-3,CASSGLAGAPTDTQYF,TGTGCCAGCAGCGGTCTAGCGGGGGCCCCCACAGATACGCAGTATTTT
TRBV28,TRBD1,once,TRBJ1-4,CASSLYRGQTNEKLFF,TGTGCCAGCAGTTTATACAGGGGGCAGACTAATGAAAAACTGTTTTTT
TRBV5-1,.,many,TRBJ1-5,CASSLQGGVQPQHF,TGCGCCAGCAGCTTGCAGGGTGGGGTTCAGCCCCAGCATTTT
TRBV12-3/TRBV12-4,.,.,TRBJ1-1,CASSLLRGPNTEAFF,TGTGCCAGCAGTTTGTTGAGGGGCCCGAACACTGAAGCTTTCTTT
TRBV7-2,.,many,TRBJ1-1,CASSSAGFSWNTEAFF,TGTGCCAGCAGCTCGGCAGGGTTCTCATGGAACACTGAAGCTTTCTTT
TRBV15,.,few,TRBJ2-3,CATSRVEREATDTQYF,TGTGCCACCAGCAGAGTTGAAAGGGAAGCCACAGATACGCAGTATTTT
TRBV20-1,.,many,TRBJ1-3,CRVQGPPLGNTIYF,TGCAGGGTACAGGGACCACCCCTGGGAAACACCATATATTTT
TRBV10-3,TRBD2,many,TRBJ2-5,CAIALAGGSETQYF,TGTGCCATCGCTCTAGCGGGGGGAAGTGAGACCCAGTACTTC
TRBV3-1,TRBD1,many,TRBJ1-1,CASSQAAGTGRTEAFF,TGTGCCAGCAGCCAAGCGGCCGGGACAGGGCGTACTGAAGCTTTCTTT
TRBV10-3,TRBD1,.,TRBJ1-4,CAISDRDRVANEKLFF,TGTGCCATCAGTGACCGCGACAGGGTGGCTAATGAAAAACTGTTTTTT
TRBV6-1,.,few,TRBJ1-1,CASSDSGDMNTEAFF,TGTGCCAGCAGTGACTCAGGGGACATGAACACTGAAGCTTTCTTT
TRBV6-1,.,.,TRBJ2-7,CASRGAGETSYEQYF,TGTGCCAGCAGGGGGGCAGGGGAGACCTCCTACGAGCAGTACTTC
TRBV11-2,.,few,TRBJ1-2,CASSLTANGYTF,TGTGCCAGCAGCCTGACAGCAAATGGCTACACCTTC
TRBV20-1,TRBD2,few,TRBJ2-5,CSAAGLAGETQYF,TGCAGTGCCGCGGGACTAGCGGGAGAGACCCAGTACTTC
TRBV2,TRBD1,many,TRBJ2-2,CASSGQGDRGELFF,TGTGCCAGCAGTGGACAGGGGGATCGCGGGGAGCTGTTTTTT
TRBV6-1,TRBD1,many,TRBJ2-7,CASNSGTAVTYEQYF,TGTGCCAGCAATTCAGGGACAGCCGTCACCTACGAGCAGTACTTC
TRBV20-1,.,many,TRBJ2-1,CSARSFGGDEQFF,TGCAGTGCTAGAAGCTTTGGGGGCGATGAGCAGTTCTTC
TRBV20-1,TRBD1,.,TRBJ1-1,CSALGLGQGRLNTEAFF,TGCAGTGCTTTAGGGCTGGGACAGGGGCGATTGAACACTGAAGCTTTCTTT
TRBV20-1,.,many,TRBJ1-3,CSAARWSGNTIYF,TGCAGTGCTGCGCGGTGGTCTGGAAACACCATATATTTT
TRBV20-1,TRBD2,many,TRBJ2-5,CSSLAGDQETQYF,TGCAGTAGTCTAGCGGGGGACCAAGAGACCCAGTACTTC
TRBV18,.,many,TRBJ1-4,CASSPGSAGHEKLFF,TGTGCCAGCTCACCCGGTTCCGCAGGGCACGAAAAACTGTTTTTT
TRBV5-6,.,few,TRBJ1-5,CASSLYTGNLGQPQHF,TGTGCCAGCAGCTTGTACACAGGGAACCTCGGGCAGCCCCAGCATTTT
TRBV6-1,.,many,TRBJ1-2,CASSERKKPNYGYTF,TGTGCCAGCAGTGAAAGGAAGAAACCTAACTATGGCTACACCTTC
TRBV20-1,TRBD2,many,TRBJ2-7,CSARGFSGTSGGDEQYF,TGCAGTGCTAGAGGGTTTTCGGGGACTAGCGGGGGGGACGAGCAGTACTTC
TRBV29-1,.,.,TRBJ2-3,CSVDNSLRTDTQYF,TGCAGCGTTGATAACAGCTTACGCACAGATACGCAGTATTTT
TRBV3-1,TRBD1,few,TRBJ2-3,CASSQDSLLQGQGPLDTQYF,TGTGCCAGCAGCCAAGATAGCCTCCTTCAGGGACAGGGGCCATTAGATACGCAGTATTTT
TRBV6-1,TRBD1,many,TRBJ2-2,CASSTPGTGRDTGELFF,TGTGCCAGCAGTACTCCGGGGACAGGGCGGGACACCGGGGAGCTGTTTTTT
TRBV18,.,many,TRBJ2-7,CASSSLEGGTYEQYF,TGTGCCAGCTCATCCTTGGAGGGGGGAACCTACGAGCAGTACTTC
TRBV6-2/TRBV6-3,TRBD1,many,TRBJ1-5,CASSYPIGQGGRGVNQPQHF,TGTGCCAGCAGTTACCCGATCGGACAGGGCGGCCGGGGGGTTAATCAGCCCCAGCATTTT
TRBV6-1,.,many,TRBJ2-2,CASSRPVVDTGELFF,TGTGCCAGCAGTCGCCCGGTCGTTGACACCGGGGAGCTGTTTTTT
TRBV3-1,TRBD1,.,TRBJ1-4,CASSRVRQGAEEKLFF,TGTGCCAGCAGCCGAGTACGGCAGGGGGCGGAGGAAAAACTGTTTTTT
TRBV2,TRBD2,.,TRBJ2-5,CASVSRGGYQETQYF,TGTGCCAGTGTTTCCCGGGGGGGGTACCAAGAGACCCAGTACTTC
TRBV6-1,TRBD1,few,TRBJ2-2,CATRRDRDTGELFF,TGTGCCACCAGACGGGACAGGGACACCGGGGAGCTGTTTTTT
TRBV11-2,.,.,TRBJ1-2,CASSLGQPPGYGGTF,TGTGCCAGCAGCCTAGGACAGCCCCCTGGCTATGGCGGCACCTTC
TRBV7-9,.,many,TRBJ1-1,CASSTEGTPNTEAFF,TGTGCCAGCAGCACAGAAGGGACCCCGAACACTGAAGCTTTCTTT
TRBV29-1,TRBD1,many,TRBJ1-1,CSTGQGASMAEAFF,TGCAGCACCGGACAGGGGGCGAGTATGGCTGAAGCTTTCTTT
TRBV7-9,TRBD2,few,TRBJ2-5,CASSFTKRGKYQETQYF,TGTGCCAGCAGCTTCACCAAGCGGGGGAAGTACCAAGAGACCCAGTACTTC
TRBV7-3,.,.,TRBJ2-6,CASSLNRDSRSGANVLTF,TGTGCCAGCAGCTTAAATAGAGACAGCCGCTCTGGGGCCAACGTCCTGACTTTC